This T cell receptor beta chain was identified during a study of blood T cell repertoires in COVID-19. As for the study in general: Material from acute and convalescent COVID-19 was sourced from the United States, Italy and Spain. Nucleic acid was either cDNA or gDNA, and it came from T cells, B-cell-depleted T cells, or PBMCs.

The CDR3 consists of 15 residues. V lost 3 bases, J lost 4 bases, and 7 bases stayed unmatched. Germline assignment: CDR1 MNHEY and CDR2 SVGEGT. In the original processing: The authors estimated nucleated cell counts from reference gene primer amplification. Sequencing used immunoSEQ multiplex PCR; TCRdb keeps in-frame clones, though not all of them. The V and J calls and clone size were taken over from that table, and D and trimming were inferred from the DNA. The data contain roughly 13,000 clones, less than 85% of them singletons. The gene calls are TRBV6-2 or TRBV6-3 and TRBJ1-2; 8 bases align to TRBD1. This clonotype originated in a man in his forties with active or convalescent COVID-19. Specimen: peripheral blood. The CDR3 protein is CASSYPGTGIYGYTF. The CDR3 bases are TGTGCCAGCAGTTATCCCGGGACAGGTATCTATGGCTACACCTTC.